The 30 T cell receptor beta chains listed next were all sequenced from one sample in a study of blood T cell repertoires in COVID-19. Some clones are missing from TCRdb's copy, which holds only in-frame ones; the method was immunoSEQ multiplex PCR. In the table there are roughly 200,000 clones, about four fifths of which are singletons. The sequenced sample was peripheral blood. The origin of the receptors is a man in his 70s with active or convalescent COVID-19.

The gene calls are TRBV2 and TRBJ2-6, with a weak D call TRBD2 (5 bases). The CDR3 spans 14 residues. Looked up from germline, CDR1 is SNHLY and CDR2 is FYNNEI. Trimming took off 4 bases at V and 1 base at J, with 5 bases between the two ends. The DNA for the CDR3 is TGTGCCAGCAGTGGGACTTCTGGGGCCAACGTCCTGACTTTC. Residues: CASSGTSGANVLTF.

This clone has just one count. The chain is built from TRBV27 and TRBJ1-4; 10 bases fit TRBD1. The CDR3 consists of 15 residues. The trim removed 7 bases at V and 8 bases at J, leaving 10 bases unmatched. CDR1 and CDR2 (germline): MNHEY, SMNVEV (reference sequence). CDR3 in amino acids: CASKDRGKSNEKLFF. The CDR3 DNA reads as TGTGCCAGCAAGGACAGGGGGAAGTCAAACGAAAAACTGTTTTTT.

This chain connects TRBV5-1 to TRBJ2-5, with 7 positions matching TRBD2. The CDR3 extends over 14 amino acids. V gave up 4 bases and J gave up 3 bases; unmatched junction bases: 6. Germline V gene sequence: CDR1 SGHRS, CDR2 YFSETQ. The chain's CDR3 is CASSLSAGEETQYF. Here the CDR3 DNA reads TGCGCCAGCAGCCTGAGCGCGGGGGAAGAGACCCAGTACTTC.

There are a few counts of this clone. The chain recombines TRBV4-2 with TRBJ1-4, with 9 bases that match TRBD1. Germline trimming cut 0 bases from V and 8 bases from J; bases unmatched to any gene: 4. The germline CDR1 and CDR2 sequences are LGHNA and YNFKEQ. This CDR3 has 15 residues. In DNA form, the CDR3 reads TGTGCCAGCAGCCAAGAGGGGACAGGGCCCGAAAAACTGTTTTTT. The encoded protein is CASSQEGTGPEKLFF.

The chain has TRBV20-1 and TRBJ1-6; D unresolved. The CDR3 consists of 13 residues. V dropped 3 bases and J dropped 5 bases, with 8 bases sitting between them. Germline CDR1 DFQATT, CDR2 SNEGSKA (reference sequence). As DNA, the CDR3 is TGCAGTGCTAGTAACACCGATAATTCACCCCTCCACTTT. Its protein product is CSASNTDNSPLHF.

This clone was seen more than once but under ten times. This sequence joins TRBV3-1 (or the pseudogene TRBV3-2) and TRBJ2-2, with D uncertain. V lost 1 base and J 6 bases, leaving 6 bases between the germline ends. This CDR3 is built from 13 residues. Germline V lookup: CDR1 LGHDT, CDR2 YNNKEL (reference sequence). CDR3 nucleotides: TGTGCCAGCAGCCAAGTCATGTCCGGGGAGCTGTTTTTT. Amino acids: CASSQVMSGELFF.

Comments on this clone: The sample holds other DNA sequences that translate to the same CDR3. The J gene is TRBJ1-1, the V gene TRBV10-2, with D maybe TRBD1 (5 bases). The ends were cut back, 4 bases at V and 1 base at J, with 7 bases in the middle. The CDR3 length is 13 residues. Per the germline V gene, CDR1 is WSHSY and CDR2 is SAAADI. The CDR3, as DNA: TGCGCCAGCAGTGCGCAGGGGAACACTGAAGCTTTCTTT. Its translation: CASSAQGNTEAFF.

This rearrangement joins TRBV5-1 to TRBJ2-3; D is possibly TRBD1 (6 bases). Deletions cut 5 bases from V and 0 bases from J, with 13 bases between. Germline assignment: CDR1 SGHRS and CDR2 YFSETQ. The CDR3 covers 15 residues. CDR3 region: CASRRGHESTDTQYF. The DNA for the CDR3 is TGCGCCAGCAGGAGGGGACACGAGAGCACAGATACGCAGTATTTT.

This clone was detected only a few times. The chain combines TRBV29-1 with TRBJ1-2; TRBD1 agrees at 8 bases. Unmatched junction bases numbered 9, after V lost 7 bases and J lost 5 bases. This CDR3 comprises 13 residues. Looked up from germline, CDR1 is SQVTM and CDR2 is ANQGSEA. CDR3 region: CSGRQGLEYGYTF. For the CDR3, the DNA is TGCAGCGGCCGACAGGGGCTAGAGTATGGCTACACCTTC.

This chain connects TRBV10-3 to TRBJ1-4; 9 bases are shared with TRBD1. Trimming cost V 6 bases and J 4 bases; bases outside gene matches: 3. CDR3 length: 14 residues. The germline V gene encodes CDR1 ENHRY and CDR2 SYGVKD. The chain's CDR3 is CAIRGQGNNEKLFF. The CDR3 DNA reads as TGTGCCATCAGAGGACAGGGGAATAATGAAAAACTGTTTTTT.

This clone turned up a few times. J is TRBJ2-2 and V is TRBV7-9; unclear D gene. Germline CDR1 reads SEHNR; CDR2 reads FQNEAQ (reference sequence). There are 15 residues in the CDR3. Trimming shortened V by 7 bases and J by 1 base, and 13 bases separated the two germline ends. The CDR3 loop reads CASNPVSGNTGELFF. The CDR3 DNA reads TGTGCCAGCAACCCGGTTTCAGGGAACACCGGGGAGCTGTTTTTT. Full variable domain (rest looked up from reference TRBV7-9 and TRBJ2-2): DTGVSQNPRHKITKRGQNVTFRCDPISEHNRLYWYRQTLGQGPEFLTYFQNEAQLEKSRLLSDRFSAERPKGSFSTLEIQRTEQGDSAMYLCASNPVSGNTGELFFGEGSRLTVL.

The V and J genes are TRBV10-1 and TRBJ2-2, with a weak D call TRBD1 (5 bases). Germline lookup yields CDR1 WNHNN and CDR2 SYGVQD (reference sequence). The V end was cut by 5 bases, the J end by 7 bases, with 11 bases between. The CDR3 totals 13 residues. CDR3 in DNA: TGCGCCAGCAGTCATCAGGGAAACGGGGAGCTGTTTTTT. Its translation is CASSHQGNGELFF.

The chain couples TRBV4-1 to TRBJ1-5; no reliable D call. The length of the CDR3 is 17 residues. The V end was cut by 1 base, the J end by 1 base, with 14 bases between. Germline CDR1 is MGHRA and CDR2 is YSYEKL. This chain's CDR3 is CASSQGALRESNQPQHF. The CDR3 DNA reads TGCGCCAGCAGCCAAGGGGCCCTACGGGAGAGCAATCAGCCCCAGCATTTT.

The V and J genes are TRBV5-4 and TRBJ2-1; 9 bases map to TRBD2. In germline, CDR1 is SGHNT, CDR2 YYREEE (reference sequence). CDR3 length: 15 amino acids. V shed 2 bases and J 8 bases; nucleotides not matched to a gene: 8. The CDR3 protein is CASSLYSSGVDEQFF. CDR3 in DNA: TGTGCCAGCAGCTTATACTCTAGCGGGGTAGATGAGCAGTTCTTC. The full variable domain, its missing parts supplied by reference TRBV5-4 and TRBJ2-1, is ETGVTQSPTHLIKTRGQQVTLRCSSQSGHNTVSWYQQALGQGPQFIFQYYREEENGRGNFPPRFSGLQFPNYSSELNVNALELDDSALYLCASSLYSSGVDEQFFGPGTRLTVL.

The chain links TRBV15 to TRBJ2-5; unclear D gene. This CDR3 spans 13 amino acids. From germline, CDR1 is LNHNV and CDR2 YYDKDF (reference sequence). Trimming pared 5 bases from V and 4 bases from J, leaving 11 bases between. CDR3 bases: TGTGCCACCAGCCCCCGTTTCCGAGAGACCCAGTACTTC. Translating it yields CATSPRFRETQYF.

V and J are TRBV23-1 and TRBJ2-7; 9 bases map to TRBD1. TRBV23-1 is an ORF, with its function uncertain. The junction had 14 bases not matched to a gene; V was cut back by 3 bases and J by 5 bases. This CDR3 spans 17 amino acids. The CDR3 bases are TGCGCCAGCAGTCACGACTCAACCGGGACAGGGTTTCACGAGCAGTACTTC. It is translated as CASSHDSTGTGFHEQYF.

The J gene is TRBJ1-4, the V gene TRBV3-1 (or the pseudogene TRBV3-2); the D gene is possibly TRBD1 (5 bases). The germline CDR1 and CDR2 sequences are LGHDT and YNNKEL (reference sequence). The CDR3 length is 14 residues. With 4 bases removed from V and 2 bases from J, the gap between germline ends came to 8 bases. CDR3 amino acids: CASSRRGTNEKLFF. The CDR3 nucleotides are TGTGCCAGCAGCCGCCGGGGGACTAATGAAAAACTGTTTTTT.

The V call is TRBV7-6, the J call TRBJ2-1; 10 bases line up with TRBD1. The V segment lost 1 base and the J segment 9 bases; nucleotides outside the gene matches: 9. Per the germline V gene, CDR1 is SGHVS and CDR2 is FNYEAQ. The CDR3 consists of 16 residues. CDR3 region: CASSLVDRGRTGEQFF. The CDR3 nucleotides read TGTGCCAGCAGCTTAGTTGACAGGGGGCGCACCGGTGAGCAGTTCTTC.

This clone was seen a handful of times. This chain joins TRBV5-1 and TRBJ2-5, with D maybe TRBD1 (5 bases). From germline, CDR1 is SGHRS and CDR2 YFSETQ. The V end was cut by 1 base, the J end by 0 bases, with 7 bases between. CDR3 length: 14 residues. DNA for the CDR3: TGCGCCAGCAGCTTGACAGGCCACCAAGAGACCCAGTACTTC. This translates into CASSLTGHQETQYF.

This chain uses TRBV12-3 or TRBV12-4 with TRBJ2-5; 7 bases match TRBD1. The V gene end was trimmed by 6 bases and the J gene end by 2 bases; junction bases not matched to a gene: 3. The CDR3 contains 13 residues. The CDR3 region is CASSWDRQETQYF. CDR3 coding DNA: TGTGCCAGCAGCTGGGACAGACAAGAGACCCAGTACTTC.

The gene calls are TRBV28 and TRBJ1-2; no clear D. The germline gives CDR1 MDHEN, CDR2 SYDVKM. CDR3 length: 15 amino acids. The ends were cut back, 2 bases at V and 1 base at J, with 11 bases in the middle. CDR3 sequence: CASSLPWRDNYGYTF. The CDR3 DNA follows: TGTGCCAGCAGTTTACCGTGGAGGGATAACTATGGCTACACCTTC.

The chain couples TRBV5-5 to TRBJ1-1; unclear D gene. The CDR3 spans 14 residues. Between the trimmed V and J ends, which lost 1 base and 1 base, there was a span of 8 bases. Germline V lookup: CDR1 SGHKS, CDR2 YYEKEE (reference sequence). This CDR3 reads CASSLLSGNTEAFF. The CDR3 DNA follows: TGTGCCAGCAGCTTGCTATCAGGGAACACTGAAGCTTTCTTT.

This clone has just a few counts. This sequence joins TRBV7-9 and TRBJ1-2; D remains unclear. The length of the CDR3 is 12 residues. Germline V lookup: CDR1 SEHNR, CDR2 FQNEAQ (reference sequence). Trimming removed 3 bases at V and 0 bases at J, with 2 bases between. CDR3 amino acids: CASSFTNYGYTF. For the CDR3, the DNA is TGTGCCAGCAGCTTCACTAACTATGGCTACACCTTC.

The chain employs TRBV6-6 and TRBJ1-3; D may be TRBD1 (5 bases). V lost 5 bases and J lost 0, with 26 bases in between. The CDR3 has 20 amino acids. Germline CDR1 reads MNHNY; CDR2 reads SVGAGI (reference sequence). The CDR3 nucleotides read TGTGCCAGCAGTCGCTTTCGGCCAGGGAGGGAGGGCTACTCTGGAAACACCATATATTTT. As protein: CASSRFRPGREGYSGNTIYF.

This chain links TRBV7-2 with TRBJ1-1; D call uncertain. The length of the CDR3 is 12 residues. CDR1 and CDR2 from the germline V gene are SGHTA and FQGNSA. V lost 4 bases and J lost 7, with 10 bases in between. The CDR3 spells CASSSFGGEAFF. CDR3 DNA: TGTGCCAGCAGCTCCTTCGGAGGTGAAGCTTTCTTT.

The chain uses TRBV6-1 and TRBJ1-1; 8 bases are shared with TRBD1. Per germline, CDR1 MNHNS and CDR2 SASEGT. The V segment lost 2 bases and the J segment 6 bases; nucleotides outside the gene matches: 5. This CDR3 is 14 amino acids long. The CDR3 spells CASSESQGVPEAFF. The CDR3 nucleotides read TGTGCCAGCAGTGAATCACAGGGGGTTCCTGAAGCTTTCTTT.

This chain connects TRBV7-9 to TRBJ1-1; 8 nucleotides line up with TRBD1. CDR1 is SEHNR, CDR2 FQNEAQ, per germline (reference sequence). There are 14 residues in the CDR3. J was trimmed by 3 bases and V by 4 bases; bases with no gene match: 4. The DNA for the CDR3 is TGTGCCAGCAGCTCCAGGGGGCAGGACACTGAAGCTTTCTTT. Protein sequence: CASSSRGQDTEAFF.

This clone came up a few times. V usage is TRBV10-1 and J usage is TRBJ2-3; 9 nucleotides agree with TRBD1. After removal of 7 bases from V and 4 bases from J, the junction contained 6 bases not matched to a gene. This CDR3 has 14 residues. The germline CDR1 and CDR2 sequences are WNHNN and SYGVQD (reference sequence). CDR3 DNA sequence: TGCGCCAGCAAACCGGGACAGGGTGCAGATACGCAGTATTTT. Translation gives CASKPGQGADTQYF.

The table lists this clone with a few counts. This chain uses TRBV19 with TRBJ1-2; TRBD1 matches at 8 bases. CDR3 length: 16 residues. V dropped 4 bases and J dropped 2; count of bases not matched to a gene: 9. CDR1 is LNHDA and CDR2 is SQIVND in the germline V gene (reference sequence). The CDR3 DNA reads as TGTGCCAGTAGTACCCACGGACAGGGTAGCAACTATGGCTACACCTTC. Translation gives CASSTHGQGSNYGYTF.

This CDR3 reads CASSRRGGPTDTQYF. DNA of the CDR3: TGTGCCAGCAGCAGAAGAGGGGGCCCGACAGATACGCAGTATTTT. The V gene is TRBV2, the J gene TRBJ2-3, with 7 bases that match TRBD1. After removal of 6 bases from V and 3 bases from J, the junction contained 9 bases not matched to a gene. The CDR3 extends over 15 amino acids. Germline V gene lookup returns CDR1 SNHLY and CDR2 FYNNEI.